This paragraph covers one TCR beta chain sequence. Its antigen is currently unknown. Other DNA sequences in the sample encode the same CDR3. The sample comes from a study of cytomegalovirus exposure and HLA in healthy donors. Germline-derived CDR1 and CDR2 are SEHNR and FQNEAQ (reference sequence). CDR3 size: 15 residues. V trimming: 6 bases; J trimming: 7 bases; junction bases outside the gene matches: 12. Study-level results: Presence/absence comparisons presumed near-even sequencing depth among donors. Generally TCR sequences proved uncommon, though certain public TCRs appeared in numerous donors. In vitro testing confirmed a few CMV-associated chains as specific for CMV antigens. Cytomegalovirus association was listed for about 180 TCR beta chains.

Use of 60 Vbeta and 13 Jbeta primers characterized the PCR. Clones were read by immunoSEQ multiplex PCR, and TCRdb kept only the in-frame ones, dropping some. The data contain 200,000 to 250,000 clones, 65% to 80% of them singletons. The sequence was obtained from a man over 45 in good health and CMV-seronegative. Input material: PBMCs. The V and J genes are TRBV7-9 and TRBJ2-1; 7 bases align to TRBD2. CDR3 region: CASSTFGRTRNEQFF. As DNA, the CDR3 is TGTGCCAGCAGTACCTTCGGAAGGACTAGGAATGAGCAGTTCTTC.